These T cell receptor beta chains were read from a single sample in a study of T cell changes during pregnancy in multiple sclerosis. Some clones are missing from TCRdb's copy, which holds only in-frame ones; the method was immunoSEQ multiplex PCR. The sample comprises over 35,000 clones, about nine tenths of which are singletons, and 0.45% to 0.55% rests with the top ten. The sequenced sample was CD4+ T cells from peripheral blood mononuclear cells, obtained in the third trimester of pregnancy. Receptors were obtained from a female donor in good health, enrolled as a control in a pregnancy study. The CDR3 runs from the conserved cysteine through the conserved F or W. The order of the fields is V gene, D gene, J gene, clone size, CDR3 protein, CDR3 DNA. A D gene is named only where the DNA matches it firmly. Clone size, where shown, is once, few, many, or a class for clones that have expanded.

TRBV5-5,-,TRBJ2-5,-,CASSQVPGRETQYF,TGTGCCAGCAGTCAAGTTCCAGGCCGGGAGACCCAGTACTTC
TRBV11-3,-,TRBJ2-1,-,CASSALVGEQFF,TGTGCCAGCAGCGCCCTAGTAGGTGAGCAGTTCTTC
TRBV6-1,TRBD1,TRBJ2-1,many,CASSIERGLEQFF,TGTGCCAGCAGTATAGAGAGGGGGCTTGAGCAGTTCTTC
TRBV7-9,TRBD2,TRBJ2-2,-,CASSRGGAHTGELFF,TGTGCCAGCAGCCGCGGGGGGGCCCACACCGGGGAGCTGTTTTTT
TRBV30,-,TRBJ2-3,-,CAWSDGSTDTQYF,TGTGCCTGGAGCGACGGGAGCACAGATACGCAGTATTTT
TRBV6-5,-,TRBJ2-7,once,CASSYSSRGVYEQYF,TGTGCCAGCAGTTACTCGAGCAGGGGGGTCTACGAGCAGTACTTC
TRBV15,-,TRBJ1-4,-,CATSRGVPNEKLFF,TGTGCCACCAGCAGAGGAGTACCGAATGAAAAACTGTTTTTT
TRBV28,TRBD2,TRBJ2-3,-,CASSLLAGVGTDTQYF,TGTGCCAGCAGTTTGTTGGCGGGAGTTGGCACAGATACGCAGTATTTT
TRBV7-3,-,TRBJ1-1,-,CASSFGGGMNTEAFF,TGTGCCAGCAGCTTCGGCGGGGGGATGAACACTGAAGCTTTCTTT
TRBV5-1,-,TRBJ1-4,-,CASSSDRLGQNEKLFF,TGCGCCAGCAGCTCTGACAGGTTGGGGCAGAATGAAAAACTGTTTTTT
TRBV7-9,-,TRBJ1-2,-,CASSLESRGYTF,TGTGCCAGCAGCTTAGAGTCGCGTGGCTACACCTTC
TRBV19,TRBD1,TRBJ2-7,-,CASSIGRTSGTGVVQYF,TGTGCCAGTAGTATCGGCCGGACCTCCGGGACAGGGGTTGTGCAGTACTTC
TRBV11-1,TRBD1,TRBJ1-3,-,CASSPGQGRWNTIYF,TGTGCCAGCAGCCCAGGACAGGGCCGATGGAACACCATATATTTT
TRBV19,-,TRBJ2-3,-,CASSYRGSTSTDTQYF,TGTGCCAGTAGTTATCGAGGGTCAACTAGCACAGATACGCAGTATTTT
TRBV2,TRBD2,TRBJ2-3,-,CASSDTLAGVTDTQYF,TGTGCCAGCAGTGACACCTTAGCGGGAGTGACAGATACGCAGTATTTT
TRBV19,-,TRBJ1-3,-,CASSSTALPGNTIYF,TGTGCCAGTAGTTCCACAGCCCTTCCTGGAAACACCATATATTTT
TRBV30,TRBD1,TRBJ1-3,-,CAWHTGGRGNTIYF,TGTGCCTGGCATACAGGGGGCAGGGGAAACACCATATATTTT
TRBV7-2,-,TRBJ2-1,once,CASSPLATSYNEQFF,TGTGCCAGCAGCCCACTAGCCACCTCCTACAATGAGCAGTTCTTC
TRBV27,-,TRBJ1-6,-,CASSVGLLNSPLHF,TGTGCCAGCAGTGTGGGCCTTCTTAATTCACCCCTCCACTTT
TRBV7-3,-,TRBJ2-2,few,CASSYQGGTGELFF,TGTGCCAGCAGCTACCAAGGGGGAACCGGGGAGCTGTTTTTT
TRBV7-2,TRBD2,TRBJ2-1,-,CASSLLMAGGNEQFF,TGTGCCAGCAGCTTACTTATGGCGGGAGGCAATGAGCAGTTCTTC
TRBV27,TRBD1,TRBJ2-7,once,CASRLLGQAYEQYF,TGTGCCAGCAGACTCCTCGGACAGGCCTACGAGCAGTACTTC
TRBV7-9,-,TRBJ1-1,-,CASSLFRGANTEAFF,TGTGCCAGCAGCTTATTCCGTGGAGCGAACACTGAAGCTTTCTTT
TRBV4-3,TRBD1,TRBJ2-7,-,CASSHSDRVDEQYF,TGCGCCAGCAGCCATTCCGACAGGGTGGACGAGCAGTACTTC
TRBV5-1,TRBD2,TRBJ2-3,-,CASSPTSGGYTDTQYF,TGCGCCAGCAGCCCAACTAGCGGGGGGTACACAGATACGCAGTATTTT
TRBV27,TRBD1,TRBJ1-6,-,CASGDRDSPLHF,TGTGCCAGCGGGGACAGGGATTCACCCCTCCACTTT
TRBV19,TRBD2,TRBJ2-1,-,CASSLIVTSGYNEQFF,TGTGCCAGTAGTCTCATCGTTACTAGCGGTTACAATGAGCAGTTCTTC
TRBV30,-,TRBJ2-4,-,CAWRKADIQYF,TGTGCCTGGAGGAAAGCCGACATTCAGTACTTC
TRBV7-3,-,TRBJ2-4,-,CASSPPPPDIQYF,TGTGCCAGCAGCCCTCCCCCGCCGGACATTCAGTACTTC
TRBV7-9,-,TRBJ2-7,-,CASSFSSSYEQYF,TGTGCCAGCAGCTTTAGCAGCTCCTACGAGCAGTACTTC
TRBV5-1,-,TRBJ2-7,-,CASSLVAGAPYEQYF,TGCGCCAGCAGCTTGGTGGCAGGGGCGCCCTACGAGCAGTACTTC
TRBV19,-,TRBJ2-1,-,CASTSAPAGSAYNEQFF,TGTGCCAGCACCTCAGCCCCTGCAGGCTCCGCCTACAATGAGCAGTTCTTC
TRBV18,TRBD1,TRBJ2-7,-,CASSPGTGGYEQYF,TGTGCCAGCTCACCAGGGACAGGGGGGTACGAGCAGTACTTC
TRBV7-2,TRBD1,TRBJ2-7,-,CASTRIGTATYEQYF,TGTGCCAGCACCCGTATCGGGACAGCTACCTACGAGCAGTACTTC
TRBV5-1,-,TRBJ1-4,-,CASSLRGHYGLNEKLFF,TGCGCCAGCAGCTTGAGGGGACACTACGGCCTTAATGAAAAACTGTTTTTT